The 5 T cell receptor beta chains given below trace back to one sample, sequenced in a study of CD8 T cells in ankylosing spondylitis. MiXCR was run by TCRdb on the 5' RACE reads, yielding one entry per CDR3 protein. The sample lists hundreds of thousands of distinct CDR3 sequences; 20% were seen once. What was sequenced was blood, either unsorted or a sorted T cell fraction (not recorded which). These receptors were taken from a male donor with ankylosing spondylitis or in good health (not recorded which).

This clonotype was found a few times. V is TRBV2 and J is TRBJ2-7; maybe TRBD2 (5 bases). The CDR3 runs to 15 residues. Between the trimmed V and J ends, which lost 3 bases and 4 bases, there was a span of 16 bases. Germline assignment: CDR1 SNHLY and CDR2 FYNNEI. The CDR3 bases are TGTGCCAGCAGTGAGGGGAGCCGAACTCTATACGAGCAGTACTTC. Protein sequence: CASSEGSRTLYEQYF.

This clonotype was recorded many times. The chain links TRBV7-9 to TRBJ1-2; D is perhaps TRBD1 (6 bases). Germline V gene sequence: CDR1 SEHNR, CDR2 FQNEAQ (reference sequence). Trimming left V 3 bases short and J 0 bases short, with 11 bases between. This CDR3 has 15 amino acids. The CDR3 is CASSFEAGANYGYTF. In DNA, the CDR3 is TGTGCCAGCAGCTTTGAGGCAGGGGCTAACTATGGCTACACCTTC.

Only a few counts were recorded for this clonotype. The V call is TRBV5-5, the J call TRBJ2-3; TRBD2 is a possible D gene (6 bases). V lost 3 bases, J lost 2 bases, and 16 bases lay in between. Germline-derived CDR1 and CDR2 are SGHKS and YYEKEE (reference sequence). The CDR3 loop spans 16 amino acids. DNA for the CDR3: TGTGCCAGCAGCTATTTCACTAGCCCCCACACAGATACGCAGTATTTT. This encodes CASSYFTSPHTDTQYF. Complete variable domain (other parts from reference TRBV5-5 and TRBJ2-3): DAGVTQSPTHLIKTRGQQVTLRCSPISGHKSVSWYQQVLGQGPQFIFQYYEKEERGRGNFPDRFSARQFPNYSSELNVNALLLGDSALYLCASSYFTSPHTDTQYFGPGTRLTVL.

This clonotype was detected a few times. V is TRBV11-2 and J is TRBJ2-2, with 14 bases matching TRBD2. The CDR3 covers 16 residues. Germline trimming cut 5 bases from V and 6 bases from J; bases unmatched to any gene: 5. CDR1 and CDR2 (germline): SGHAT, FQNNGV. CDR3 sequence reads: CASSKTSGGGAGELFF. CDR3 bases: TGTGCCAGCAGCAAGACTAGCGGGGGGGGCGCCGGGGAGCTGTTTTTT.

This clonotype occurred a few times. The chain's CDR3 is CARTRGPSYEQYF. CDR3 bases: TGTGCCAGGACGAGAGGACCGTCCTACGAGCAGTACTTC. The rearrangement joins TRBV2 to TRBJ2-7; no reliable D call. Looked up from germline, CDR1 is SNHLY and CDR2 is FYNNEI. The CDR3 runs to 13 residues. Trimming took 9 bases from V and 1 from J, leaving 13 bases between them.